These T cell receptor beta chains were read from a single sample in a study of cytomegalovirus exposure and HLA in healthy donors. The protocol was immunoSEQ multiplex PCR, while the TCRdb copy is restricted to in-frame clones and leaves out a portion. This table holds approximately 150,000 clones, around four fifths found once. The specimen was PBMCs. Source of these receptors: a man over 45 in good health and CMV-seropositive. Each CDR3 is given with its conserved first and last residue. Each record gives: V gene, clone size, J gene, D gene, CDR3 protein, CDR3 DNA. The D gene is left open where the match is weak. Size tells how often a clone was seen (once, few, many) or the class of an expanded clone, and some rows leave it out.

>TRBV10-3|-|TRBJ2-7|TRBD1
CAISGGQGRTYEQYF
TGTGCCATCAGCGGAGGACAGGGACGGACCTACGAGCAGTACTTC
>TRBV5-1|-|TRBJ2-3|-
CASSSRQETDTQYF
TGCGCCAGCAGCTCTAGACAGGAAACAGATACGCAGTATTTT
>TRBV4-3|-|TRBJ2-3|TRBD2
CASSQAWREYTDTQYF
TGCGCCAGCAGCCAAGCTTGGCGGGAGTACACAGATACGCAGTATTTT
>TRBV7-8|-|TRBJ2-1|-
CASSFKWGENEQFF
TGTGCCAGCAGCTTTAAGTGGGGGGAGAATGAGCAGTTCTTC
>TRBV28|once|TRBJ2-7|-
CASSLESGVAYEQYF
TGTGCCAGCAGCCTCGAGTCCGGGGTGGCCTACGAGCAGTACTTC
>TRBV4-2|-|TRBJ1-4|TRBD1
CASSQGGTGANEKLFF
TGTGCCAGCAGCCAAGGGGGGACAGGGGCTAATGAAAAACTGTTTTTT
>TRBV19|-|TRBJ1-1|-
CASSIVYAVLNTEAFF
TGTGCCAGTAGTATAGTTTACGCAGTCCTGAACACTGAAGCTTTCTTT
>TRBV6-1|-|TRBJ2-2|TRBD1
CASRETGTGGGELFF
TGTGCCAGCAGGGAAACCGGGACAGGGGGCGGGGAGCTGTTTTTT
>TRBV6-4|few|TRBJ2-1|TRBD1
CASSPGTGASYNEQFF
TGTGCCAGCAGTCCCGGAACAGGGGCCTCCTACAATGAGCAGTTCTTC
>TRBV13|-|TRBJ1-2|-
CASSSLVFGVGYTF
TGTGCCAGCAGCTCATTGGTGTTCGGGGTTGGCTACACCTTC
>TRBV6-4|-|TRBJ2-3|-
CASSDQEGGTQYF
TGTGCCAGCAGTGACCAGGAGGGCGGTACGCAGTATTTT
>TRBV4-3|-|TRBJ2-7|TRBD1
CASSRNAGQGAYEQYF
TGCGCCAGCAGCCGAAACGCGGGACAGGGGGCTTACGAGCAGTACTTC
>TRBV11-1|once|TRBJ2-3|TRBD1
CASSLGLGTGYTQYF
TGTGCCAGCAGCTTAGGTCTCGGGACAGGGTATACGCAGTATTTT
>TRBV28|few|TRBJ2-2|-
CASSFAHLTGELFF
TGTGCCAGCAGTTTTGCACATCTCACCGGGGAGCTGTTTTTT
>TRBV28|-|TRBJ1-5|TRBD1
CASRAPRQGGPYSNQPQHF
TGTGCCAGCAGAGCCCCTCGGCAGGGGGGCCCCTATAGCAATCAGCCCCAGCATTTT
>TRBV11-2|-|TRBJ2-7|-
CASTLWGRAGSAEQYF
TGTGCCAGCACCTTATGGGGCAGGGCAGGTTCGGCCGAGCAGTACTTC
>TRBV4-1|once|TRBJ2-7|TRBD2
CASSLGLAGVPREQYF
TGCGCCAGCAGCCTGGGACTAGCGGGAGTCCCGAGGGAGCAGTACTTC
>TRBV2|-|TRBJ2-7|-
CASRWQGYEQYF
TGTGCCAGCAGGTGGCAGGGTTACGAGCAGTACTTC
>TRBV10-3|-|TRBJ1-2|-
CAISGQLTGSGYTF
TGTGCCATCAGCGGACAACTAACAGGGTCTGGCTACACCTTC
>TRBV7-3|once|TRBJ2-1|TRBD1
CASSPGDRVNEQFF
TGTGCCAGCAGCCCCGGGGACAGGGTAAATGAGCAGTTCTTC
>TRBV7-2|-|TRBJ2-7|-
CASSSSGQGTHEQYF
TGTGCCAGCAGTTCTAGCGGTCAGGGGACACACGAGCAGTACTTC
>TRBV9|-|TRBJ2-5|TRBD2
CASSDSGGGETQYF
TGTGCCAGCAGCGACTCCGGGGGGGGAGAGACCCAGTACTTC
>TRBV28|few|TRBJ1-4|TRBD1
CASSSRNGQATNEKLFF
TGTGCCAGCAGTTCAAGAAATGGACAGGCAACTAATGAAAAACTGTTTTTT
>TRBV5-4|-|TRBJ2-7|TRBD1
CASSSGQDYEQYF
TGTGCCAGCAGCTCGGGACAGGACTACGAGCAGTACTTC
>TRBV4-3|-|TRBJ1-3|TRBD1
CASSQDIGGGQGTYGGNTIYF
TGCGCCAGCAGCCAAGATATAGGCGGGGGACAGGGGACGTACGGTGGAAACACCATATATTTT
>TRBV6-6|-|TRBJ2-7|TRBD2
CASSGGTSGRARHF
TGTGCCAGCAGCGGCGGGACTAGCGGGAGGGCCAGGCACTTC
>TRBV7-2|-|TRBJ1-5|TRBD1
CASSQGQGASQPQHF
TGTGCCAGCAGCCAGGGACAGGGGGCGTCTCAGCCCCAGCATTTT
>TRBV10-3|-|TRBJ2-3|-
CAISQNVGGPDTQYF
TGTGCCATCAGTCAGAACGTCGGGGGGCCAGATACGCAGTATTTT
>TRBV6-5|-|TRBJ1-2|TRBD1
CASSPRGPYYGYTF
TGTGCCAGCAGCCCTAGGGGGCCATACTATGGCTACACCTTC
>TRBV2|-|TRBJ1-6|-
CASTLRQVINSPLHF
TGTGCCAGCACCCTGAGACAGGTGATTAATTCACCCCTCCACTTT
>TRBV2|-|TRBJ2-7|-
CASSYNRGGTYEQYF
TGTGCCAGCAGCTACAACAGGGGGGGAACCTACGAGCAGTACTTC
>TRBV29-1|-|TRBJ1-1|-
CSVEDPPVNTEAFF
TGCAGCGTTGAAGATCCGCCAGTTAACACTGAAGCTTTCTTT
>TRBV13|-|TRBJ1-2|TRBD1
CASSEGTGGMNYGYTF
TGTGCCAGCAGCGAAGGGACAGGGGGTATGAACTATGGCTACACCTTC
>TRBV28|-|TRBJ1-6|TRBD1
CASSYPRDRSFANSPLHF
TGTGCCAGCAGTTATCCCCGGGACAGGAGTTTCGCGAATTCACCCCTCCACTTT
>TRBV28|few|TRBJ1-2|-
CATRTGRDYGYTF
TGTGCCACCCGAACGGGTAGAGACTATGGCTACACCTTC
>TRBV7-9|-|TRBJ2-5|-
CASSPTLNETQYF
TGTGCCAGCAGCCCCACACTAAACGAGACCCAGTACTTC
>TRBV7-2|-|TRBJ2-5|TRBD2
CASSPLGTSGGGTQYF
TGTGCCAGCAGCCCGTTAGGGACTAGCGGGGGTGGGACCCAGTACTTC
>TRBV9|-|TRBJ1-2|-
CASSATAYGYTF
TGTGCCAGCAGCGCCACAGCCTATGGCTACACCTTC
>TRBV28|once|TRBJ2-5|TRBD2
CASRETAGGSETQYF
TGTGCCAGCAGAGAAACAGCGGGGGGGTCAGAGACCCAGTACTTC
>TRBV7-2|-|TRBJ1-2|TRBD1
CASSSGDRGQNYGYTF
TGTGCCAGCAGCTCGGGGGACAGGGGGCAGAACTATGGCTACACCTTC
>TRBV7-2|-|TRBJ2-1|TRBD1
CASRETGFNEQFF
TGTGCCAGCAGGGAGACAGGGTTCAATGAGCAGTTCTTC
>TRBV28|-|TRBJ1-6|TRBD1
CASSLRTGRSSPLHF
TGTGCCAGCAGTTTACGGACAGGTCGCAGTTCACCCCTCCACTTT
>TRBV29-1|-|TRBJ1-3|TRBD1
CSVVQGASGNTIYF
TGCAGCGTTGTCCAGGGGGCCTCTGGAAACACCATATATTTT
>TRBV5-6|-|TRBJ2-3|TRBD2
CASRLGGADTQYF
TGTGCCAGCAGGCTTGGGGGGGCAGATACGCAGTATTTT
>TRBV18|few|TRBJ2-2|TRBD1
CASSLTGSGTGELFF
TGTGCCAGCTCACTGACAGGGAGTGGAACCGGGGAGCTGTTTTTT
>TRBV7-8|-|TRBJ2-3|-
CASKTTDTQYF
TGTGCCAGCAAGACAACAGATACGCAGTATTTT
>TRBV7-6|-|TRBJ2-2|-
CASSLGGRVGTGELFF
TGTGCCAGCAGCTTAGGTGGCAGGGTGGGCACCGGGGAGCTGTTTTTT
>TRBV7-8|-|TRBJ2-2|TRBD1
CASSTRQGNTGELFF
TGTGCCAGCAGCACCCGACAGGGGAACACCGGGGAGCTGTTTTTT
>TRBV25-1|-|TRBJ2-7|-
CASSGARRGLDEQYF
TGTGCCAGCAGTGGCGCCAGAAGGGGTCTCGACGAGCAGTACTTC
>TRBV10-3|-|TRBJ1-5|TRBD1
CAISAGTGDHQPQHF
TGTGCCATCAGCGCCGGGACAGGGGACCATCAGCCCCAGCATTTT
>TRBV30|-|TRBJ2-5|TRBD1
CAWSTGTGGQETQYF
TGTGCCTGGAGTACCGGGACAGGGGGCCAAGAGACCCAGTACTTC
>TRBV30|-|TRBJ1-5|TRBD1
CAWSRGQFSQPQHF
TGTGCCTGGAGCCGGGGACAGTTTAGTCAGCCCCAGCATTTT
>TRBV2|-|TRBJ1-4|-
CASSEGTDNEKLFF
TGTGCCAGCAGTGAAGGGACAGACAATGAAAAACTGTTTTTT
>TRBV27|-|TRBJ1-2|TRBD1
CASSKSGGYGYTF
TGTGCCAGCAGTAAATCAGGGGGGTATGGCTACACCTTC
>TRBV7-9|-|TRBJ2-1|-
CASSLALGQAREQFF
TGTGCCAGCAGCTTAGCGTTAGGCCAGGCAAGAGAGCAGTTCTTC
>TRBV5-6|-|TRBJ1-1|-
CASRFLQGNTEAFF
TGTGCCAGCAGATTTCTTCAGGGGAACACTGAAGCTTTCTTT
>TRBV7-2|-|TRBJ2-7|-
CASSFRRVIGSYEQYF
TGTGCCAGCAGCTTTCGCAGGGTAATAGGGTCCTACGAGCAGTACTTC